The rows below give T cell receptor beta chains drawn from one sample of a study of PD-L1 blockade in urothelial cancer. The repertoire was sequenced with immunoSEQ multiplex PCR; TCRdb's copy has only in-frame clones and lacks some. Among about 74,000 clones listed, 80% to 85% were seen once. The material was PBMCs, obtained around atezolizumab (anti-PD-L1) treatment. Receptors were obtained from an older man with urothelial cancer. Both conserved end residues are part of each CDR3. Fields, in order: CDR3 protein, CDR3 DNA, J gene, V gene, clone size, D gene. A D gene is named only where the DNA matches it firmly. Rows may omit the clone size; those that give it use once, few, many or a size class.

CDR3: CASSASGTGNHEQYF; DNA: TGTGCCAGCAGTGCCTCCGGGACAGGGAACCACGAGCAGTACTTC; J: TRBJ2-7; V: TRBV28; size: NA; D: TRBD1
CDR3: CASSSGQGGDTQYF; DNA: TGCGCCAGCAGCTCGGGACAGGGAGGTGATACGCAGTATTTT; J: TRBJ2-3; V: TRBV5-1; size: NA; D: TRBD1
CDR3: CASRRRGSSNYGYTF; DNA: TGTGCCAGCAGGCGGCGGGGCAGTTCTAACTATGGCTACACCTTC; J: TRBJ1-2; V: TRBV28; size: few; D: NA
CDR3: CASSQDEQGRRQPQHF; DNA: TGCGCCAGCAGCCAAGATGAACAGGGGAGACGTCAGCCCCAGCATTTT; J: TRBJ1-5; V: TRBV4-1; size: NA; D: TRBD1
CDR3: CASSYVGDSSYEQYF; DNA: TGTGCCAGCAGTTATGTAGGAGACAGCTCCTACGAGCAGTACTTC; J: TRBJ2-7; V: TRBV6-6; size: NA; D: NA
CDR3: CASSLAAGQANTGELFF; DNA: TGTGCCAGCAGCTTGGCCGCTGGACAGGCGAACACCGGGGAGCTGTTTTTT; J: TRBJ2-2; V: TRBV5-4; size: few; D: TRBD1
CDR3: CASSPGQGSEQPQHF; DNA: TGTGCCAGCAGTCCCGGACAGGGTAGCGAACAGCCCCAGCATTTT; J: TRBJ1-5; V: TRBV6-4; size: few; D: TRBD1
CDR3: CASSLALSLAGQPLDEQYF; DNA: TGTGCCAGCAGCTTAGCGCTAAGCCTAGCGGGACAACCTCTAGACGAGCAGTACTTC; J: TRBJ2-7; V: TRBV7-8; size: NA; D: TRBD2
CDR3: CASSGRQGARSDTQYF; DNA: TGTGCCAGCAGTGGACGACAGGGGGCGAGGTCAGATACGCAGTATTTT; J: TRBJ2-3; V: TRBV2; size: NA; D: TRBD1
CDR3: CASSLSQQGRTEAFF; DNA: TGTGCCAGCAGCTTGTCCCAACAGGGGAGGACTGAAGCTTTCTTT; J: TRBJ1-1; V: TRBV5-6; size: few; D: TRBD1
CDR3: CASSIVGQGDNEQFF; DNA: TGTGCCAGTAGTATAGTGGGACAGGGCGACAATGAGCAGTTCTTC; J: TRBJ2-1; V: TRBV19; size: NA; D: TRBD1
CDR3: CASSGRTGGTGELFF; DNA: TGTGCCAGCAGCGGCCGGACAGGGGGTACCGGGGAGCTGTTTTTT; J: TRBJ2-2; V: TRBV9; size: NA; D: TRBD1
CDR3: CASSLTTSGANEQFF; DNA: TGCGCCAGCAGCTTGACGACTAGCGGGGCAAATGAGCAGTTCTTC; J: TRBJ2-1; V: TRBV5-1; size: once; D: TRBD2